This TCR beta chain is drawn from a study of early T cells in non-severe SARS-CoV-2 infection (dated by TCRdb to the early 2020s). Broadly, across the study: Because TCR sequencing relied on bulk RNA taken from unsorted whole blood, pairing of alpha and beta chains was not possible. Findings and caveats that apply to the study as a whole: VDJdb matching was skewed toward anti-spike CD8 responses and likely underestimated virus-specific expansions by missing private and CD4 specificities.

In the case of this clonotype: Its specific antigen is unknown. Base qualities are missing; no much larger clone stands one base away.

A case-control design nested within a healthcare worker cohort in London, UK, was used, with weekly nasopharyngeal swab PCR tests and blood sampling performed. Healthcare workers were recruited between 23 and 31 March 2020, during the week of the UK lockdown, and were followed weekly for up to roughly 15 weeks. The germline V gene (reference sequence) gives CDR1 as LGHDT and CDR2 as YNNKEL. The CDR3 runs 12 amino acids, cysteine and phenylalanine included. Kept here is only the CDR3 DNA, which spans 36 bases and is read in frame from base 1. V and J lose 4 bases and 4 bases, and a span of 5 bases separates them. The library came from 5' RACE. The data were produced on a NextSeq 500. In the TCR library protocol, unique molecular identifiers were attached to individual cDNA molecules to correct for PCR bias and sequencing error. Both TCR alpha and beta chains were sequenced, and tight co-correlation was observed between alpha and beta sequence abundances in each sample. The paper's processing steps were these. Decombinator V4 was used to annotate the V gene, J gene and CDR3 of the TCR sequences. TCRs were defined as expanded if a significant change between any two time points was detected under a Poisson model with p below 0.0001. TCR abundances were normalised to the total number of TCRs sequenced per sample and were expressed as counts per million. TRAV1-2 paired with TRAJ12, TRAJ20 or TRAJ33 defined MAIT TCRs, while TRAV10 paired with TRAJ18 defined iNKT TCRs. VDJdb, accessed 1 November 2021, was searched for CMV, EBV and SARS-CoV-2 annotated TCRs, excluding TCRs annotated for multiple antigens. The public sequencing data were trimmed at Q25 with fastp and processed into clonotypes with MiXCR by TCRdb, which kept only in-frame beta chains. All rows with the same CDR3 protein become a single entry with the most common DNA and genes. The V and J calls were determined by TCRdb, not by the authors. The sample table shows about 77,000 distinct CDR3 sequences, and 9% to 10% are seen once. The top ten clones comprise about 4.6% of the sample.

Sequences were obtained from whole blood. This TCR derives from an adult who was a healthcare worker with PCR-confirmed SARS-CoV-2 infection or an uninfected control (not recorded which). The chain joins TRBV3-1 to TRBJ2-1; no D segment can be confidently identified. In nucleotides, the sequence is TGTGCCAGCAGCCTATATTACAATGAGCAGTTCTTC. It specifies CASSLYYNEQFF.